Sequencing of this T cell receptor (beta chain) was carried out in a study of sequential checkpoint blockade in melanoma. This clone turned up a few times. The CDR3 covers 12 residues. Germline loops: CDR1 SGDLS, CDR2 YYNGEE. Trimming shortened V by 0 bases and J by 6 bases, and 6 bases separated the two germline ends. Treatment denoted: randomized to nivolumab then ipilimumab (arm A) or the reverse (arm B). Profiled with immunoSEQ multiplex PCR; TCRdb holds only in-frame clones, not every one. The data show about 9,100 clones, with about 63% seen just once and about 41% held by the top ten. Sequenced here: CD8+ T cells sorted from blood (inferred from file names), sampled from a patient given nivolumab and ipilimumab in sequence. This clonotype originated in a human donor with melanoma. The rearrangement joins TRBV9 to TRBJ1-1; a possible D gene is TRBD1 (6 bases). This chain's CDR3 is CASSVAGAEAFF. In DNA form, the CDR3 reads TGTGCCAGCAGCGTAGCAGGGGCTGAAGCTTTCTTT.